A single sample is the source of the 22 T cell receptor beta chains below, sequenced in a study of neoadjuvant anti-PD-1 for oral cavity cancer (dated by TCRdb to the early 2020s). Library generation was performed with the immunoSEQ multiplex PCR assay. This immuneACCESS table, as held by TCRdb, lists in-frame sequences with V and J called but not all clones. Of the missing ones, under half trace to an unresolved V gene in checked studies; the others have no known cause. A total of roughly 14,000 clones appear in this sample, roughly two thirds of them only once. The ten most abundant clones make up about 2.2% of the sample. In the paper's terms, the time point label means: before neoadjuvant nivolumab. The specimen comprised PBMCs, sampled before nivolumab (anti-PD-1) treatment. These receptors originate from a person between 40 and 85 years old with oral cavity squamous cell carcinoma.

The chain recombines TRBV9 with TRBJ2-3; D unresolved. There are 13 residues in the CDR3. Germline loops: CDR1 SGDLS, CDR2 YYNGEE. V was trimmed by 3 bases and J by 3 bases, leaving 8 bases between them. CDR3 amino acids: CASSGLRTDTQYF. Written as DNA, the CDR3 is TGTGCCAGCAGCGGGTTAAGAACAGATACGCAGTATTTT.

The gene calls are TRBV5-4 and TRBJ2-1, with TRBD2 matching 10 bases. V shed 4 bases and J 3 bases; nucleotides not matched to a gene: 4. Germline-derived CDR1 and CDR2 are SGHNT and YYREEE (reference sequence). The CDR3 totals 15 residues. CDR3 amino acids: CASSPPSGSYNEQFF. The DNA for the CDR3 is TGTGCCAGCAGCCCCCCTAGCGGGAGCTACAATGAGCAGTTCTTC.

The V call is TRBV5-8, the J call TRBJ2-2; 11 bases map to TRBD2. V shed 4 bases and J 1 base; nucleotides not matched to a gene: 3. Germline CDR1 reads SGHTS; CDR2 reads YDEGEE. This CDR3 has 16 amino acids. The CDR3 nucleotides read TGTGCCAGCAGCCCACTAGCGGGGGTGAACACCGGGGAGCTGTTTTTT. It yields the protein CASSPLAGVNTGELFF.

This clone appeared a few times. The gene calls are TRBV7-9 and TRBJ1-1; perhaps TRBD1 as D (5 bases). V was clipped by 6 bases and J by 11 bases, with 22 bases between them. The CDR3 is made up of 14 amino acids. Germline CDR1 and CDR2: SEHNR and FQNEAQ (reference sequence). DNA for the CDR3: TGTGCCAGCAGTAAAATGGGGCAGTACGGGGTGGCTTTCTTT. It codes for CASSKMGQYGVAFF.

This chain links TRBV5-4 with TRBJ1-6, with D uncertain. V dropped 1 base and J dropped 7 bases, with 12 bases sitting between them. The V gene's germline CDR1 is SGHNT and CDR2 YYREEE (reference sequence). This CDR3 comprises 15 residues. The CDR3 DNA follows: TGTGCCAGCAGCTTGCGGTCAAGTACGAATTCACCCCTCCACTTT. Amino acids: CASSLRSSTNSPLHF.

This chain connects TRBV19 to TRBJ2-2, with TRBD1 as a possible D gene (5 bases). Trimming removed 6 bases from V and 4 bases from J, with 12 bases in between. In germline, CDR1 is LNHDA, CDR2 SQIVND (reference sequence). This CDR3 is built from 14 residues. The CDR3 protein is CASSPNRPTGELFF. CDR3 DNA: TGTGCCAGTAGCCCAAACAGGCCCACCGGGGAGCTGTTTTTT. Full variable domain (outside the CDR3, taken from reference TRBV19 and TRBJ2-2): DGGITQSPKYLFRKEGQNVTLSCEQNLNHDAMYWYRQDPGQGLRLIYYSQIVNDFQKGDIAEGYSVSREKKESFPLTVTSAQKNPTAFYLCASSPNRPTGELFFGEGSRLTVL.

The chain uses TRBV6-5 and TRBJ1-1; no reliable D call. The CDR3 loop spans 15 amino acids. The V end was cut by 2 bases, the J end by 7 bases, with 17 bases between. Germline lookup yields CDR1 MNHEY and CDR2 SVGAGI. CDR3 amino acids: CASSYDLGTLFEAFF. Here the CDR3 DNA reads TGTGCCAGCAGTTACGACCTCGGAACTCTTTTTGAAGCTTTCTTT.

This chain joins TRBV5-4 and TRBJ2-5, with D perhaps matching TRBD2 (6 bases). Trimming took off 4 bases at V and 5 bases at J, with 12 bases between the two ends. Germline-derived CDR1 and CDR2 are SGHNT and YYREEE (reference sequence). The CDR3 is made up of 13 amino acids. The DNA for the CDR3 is TGTGCCAGCAGCGGGGGGTTGACGGAGACCCAGTACTTC. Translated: CASSGGLTETQYF.

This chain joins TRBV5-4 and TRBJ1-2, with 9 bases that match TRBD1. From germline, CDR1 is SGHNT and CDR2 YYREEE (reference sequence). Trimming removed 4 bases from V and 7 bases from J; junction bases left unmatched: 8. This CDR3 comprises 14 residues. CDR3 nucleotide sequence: TGTGCCAGCAGCCGGACAGGGGCGAGTATTGGCTACACCTTC. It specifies CASSRTGASIGYTF.

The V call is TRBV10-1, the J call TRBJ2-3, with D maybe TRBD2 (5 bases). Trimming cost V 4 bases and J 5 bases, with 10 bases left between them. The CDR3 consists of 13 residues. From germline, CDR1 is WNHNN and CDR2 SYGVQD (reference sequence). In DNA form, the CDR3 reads TGCGCCAGCAGTGGACTGGGGAGAGATACGCAGTATTTT. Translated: CASSGLGRDTQYF.

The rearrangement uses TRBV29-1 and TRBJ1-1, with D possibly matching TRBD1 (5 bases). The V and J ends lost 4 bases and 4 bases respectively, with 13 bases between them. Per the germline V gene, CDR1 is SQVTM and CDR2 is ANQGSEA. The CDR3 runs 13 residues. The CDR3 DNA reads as TGCAGCGTTGTCAGTCAGGGAGGCACTGAAGCTTTCTTT. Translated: CSVVSQGGTEAFF.

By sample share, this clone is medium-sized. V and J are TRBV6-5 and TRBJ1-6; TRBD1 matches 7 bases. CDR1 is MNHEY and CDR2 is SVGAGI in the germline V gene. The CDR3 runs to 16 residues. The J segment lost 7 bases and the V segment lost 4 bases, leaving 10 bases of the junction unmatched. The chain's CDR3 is CASSSPGQARNSPLHF. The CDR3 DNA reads TGTGCCAGCAGTTCCCCCGGACAGGCTCGCAATTCACCCCTCCACTTT.

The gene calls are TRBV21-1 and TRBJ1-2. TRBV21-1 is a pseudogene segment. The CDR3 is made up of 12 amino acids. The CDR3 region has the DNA TGTGCCAGCACCTCAAGCTCCTATGGCTACACCTTC. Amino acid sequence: CASTSSSYGYTF.

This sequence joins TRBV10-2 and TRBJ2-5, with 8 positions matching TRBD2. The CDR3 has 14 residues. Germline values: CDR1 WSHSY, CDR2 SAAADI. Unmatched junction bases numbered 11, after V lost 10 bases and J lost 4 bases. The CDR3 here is CATKVAGRGETQYF. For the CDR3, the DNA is TGCGCCACCAAGGTAGCGGGGCGGGGAGAGACCCAGTACTTC.

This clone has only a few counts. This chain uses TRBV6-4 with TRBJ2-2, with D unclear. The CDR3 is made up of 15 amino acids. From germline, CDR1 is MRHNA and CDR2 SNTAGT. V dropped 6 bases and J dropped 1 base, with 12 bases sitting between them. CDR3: CASSEDDLNTGELFF. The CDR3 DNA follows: TGTGCCAGCAGCGAGGACGATTTGAACACCGGGGAGCTGTTTTTT.

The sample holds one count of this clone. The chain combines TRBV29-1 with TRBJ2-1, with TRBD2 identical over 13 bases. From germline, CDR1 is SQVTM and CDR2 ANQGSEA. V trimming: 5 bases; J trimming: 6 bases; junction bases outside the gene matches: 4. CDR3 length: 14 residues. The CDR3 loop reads CSVRTSGGFNEQFF. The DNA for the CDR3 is TGCAGCGTTAGGACTAGCGGGGGTTTCAATGAGCAGTTCTTC.

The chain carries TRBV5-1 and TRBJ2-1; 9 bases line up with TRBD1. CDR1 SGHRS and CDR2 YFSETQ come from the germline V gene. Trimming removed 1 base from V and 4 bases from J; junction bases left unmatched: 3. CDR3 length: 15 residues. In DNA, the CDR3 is TGCGCCAGCAGCTTGAGGGACAGGGTATACAATGAGCAGTTCTTC. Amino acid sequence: CASSLRDRVYNEQFF.

Written as DNA, the CDR3 is TGTGCCAGCAGCTTGAAGGAGAACACTGAAGCTTTCTTT. Encoded protein: CASSLKENTEAFF. J is TRBJ1-1 and V is TRBV5-5; no reliable D call. The CDR3 is 13 amino acids. From germline, CDR1 is SGHKS and CDR2 YYEKEE (reference sequence). Trimming stripped 1 base from V and 1 base from J, with 5 bases between.

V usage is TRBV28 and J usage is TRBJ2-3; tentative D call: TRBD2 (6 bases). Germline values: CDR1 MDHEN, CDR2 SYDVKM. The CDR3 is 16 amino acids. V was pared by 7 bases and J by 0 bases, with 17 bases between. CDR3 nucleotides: TGTGCCAGCACTCCGCGGGACTCTCCTAGCACAGATACGCAGTATTTT. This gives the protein CASTPRDSPSTDTQYF. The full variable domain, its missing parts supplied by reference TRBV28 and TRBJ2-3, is DVKVTQSSRYLVKRTGEKVFLECVQDMDHENMFWYRQDPGLGLRLIYFSYDVKMKEKGDIPEGYSVSREKKERFSLILESASTNQTSMYLCASTPRDSPSTDTQYFGPGTRLTVL.

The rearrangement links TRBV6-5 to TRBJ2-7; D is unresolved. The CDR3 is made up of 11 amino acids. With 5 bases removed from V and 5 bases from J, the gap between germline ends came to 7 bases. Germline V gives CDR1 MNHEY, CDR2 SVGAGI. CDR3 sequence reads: CASSRYNEQYF. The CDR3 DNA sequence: TGTGCCAGCAGTCGTTACAACGAGCAGTACTTC.

CDR3 nucleotide sequence: TGTGCCAGCAGCCCCCCGCATAGCTCTGGAAACACCATATATTTT. This encodes CASSPPHSSGNTIYF. This sequence joins TRBV2 and TRBJ1-3; unclear D gene. Germline V gene lookup returns CDR1 SNHLY and CDR2 FYNNEI. The V end was cut by 6 bases, the J end by 0 bases, with 12 bases between. The length of the CDR3 is 15 residues.

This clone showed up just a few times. CDR3 sequence: CASSRSDRGSPLHF. Written as DNA, the CDR3 is TGTGCCAGCAGTCGTTCTGACAGGGGATCACCCCTCCACTTT. The V and J genes are TRBV14 and TRBJ1-6; 8 bases are shared with TRBD1. Trimming took 6 bases from V and 10 from J; bases not matched to a gene: 8. CDR1 SGHDN and CDR2 FVKESK come from the germline V gene. CDR3 length: 14 residues.